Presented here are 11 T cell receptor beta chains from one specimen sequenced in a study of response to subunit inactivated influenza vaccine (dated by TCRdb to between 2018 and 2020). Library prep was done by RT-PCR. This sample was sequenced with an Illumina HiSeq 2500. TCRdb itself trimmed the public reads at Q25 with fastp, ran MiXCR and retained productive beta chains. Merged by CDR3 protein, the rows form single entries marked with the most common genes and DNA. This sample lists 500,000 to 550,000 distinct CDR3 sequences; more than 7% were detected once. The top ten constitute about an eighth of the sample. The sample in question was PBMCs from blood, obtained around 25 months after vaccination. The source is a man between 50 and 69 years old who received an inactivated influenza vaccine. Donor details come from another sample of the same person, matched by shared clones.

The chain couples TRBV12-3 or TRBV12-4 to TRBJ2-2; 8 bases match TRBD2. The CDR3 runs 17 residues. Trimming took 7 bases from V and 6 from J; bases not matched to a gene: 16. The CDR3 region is CASTMASGGRGAGELFF. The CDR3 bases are TGTGCCAGCACCATGGCCAGCGGGGGCCGCGGGGCCGGGGAGCTGTTTTTT.

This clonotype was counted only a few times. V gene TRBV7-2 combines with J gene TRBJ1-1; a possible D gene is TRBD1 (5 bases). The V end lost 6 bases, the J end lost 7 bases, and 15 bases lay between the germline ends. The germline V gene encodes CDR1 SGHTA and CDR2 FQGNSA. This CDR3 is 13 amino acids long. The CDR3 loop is CASRLGGFSEAFF. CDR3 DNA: TGTGCCAGCAGACTTGGGGGGTTCAGTGAAGCTTTCTTT.

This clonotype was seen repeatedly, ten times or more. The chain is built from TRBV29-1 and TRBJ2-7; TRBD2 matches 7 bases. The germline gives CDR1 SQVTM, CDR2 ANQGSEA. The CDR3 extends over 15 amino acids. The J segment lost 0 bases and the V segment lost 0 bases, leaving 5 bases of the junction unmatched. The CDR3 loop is CSVEDRRTSSYEQYF. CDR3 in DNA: TGCAGCGTTGAAGATCGAAGGACTAGCTCCTACGAGCAGTACTTC.

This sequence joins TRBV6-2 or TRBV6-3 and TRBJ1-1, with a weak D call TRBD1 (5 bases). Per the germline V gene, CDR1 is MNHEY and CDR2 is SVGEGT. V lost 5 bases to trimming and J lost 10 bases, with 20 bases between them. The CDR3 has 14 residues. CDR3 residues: CASSQGTIYEGAFF. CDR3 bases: TGTGCCAGCAGTCAAGGGACCATTTATGAGGGAGCTTTCTTT.

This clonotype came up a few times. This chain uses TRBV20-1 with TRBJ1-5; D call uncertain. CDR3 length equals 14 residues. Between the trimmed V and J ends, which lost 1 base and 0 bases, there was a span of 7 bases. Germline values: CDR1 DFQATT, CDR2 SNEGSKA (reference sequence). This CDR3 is CSARGGSSNQPQHF. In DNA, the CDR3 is TGCAGTGCTAGAGGAGGGAGTAGCAATCAGCCCCAGCATTTT.

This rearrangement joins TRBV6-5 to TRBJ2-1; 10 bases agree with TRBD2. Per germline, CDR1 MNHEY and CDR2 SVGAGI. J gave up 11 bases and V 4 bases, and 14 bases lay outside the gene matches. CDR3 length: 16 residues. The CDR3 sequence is CASSSPSVGTSAKQFF. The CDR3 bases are TGTGCCAGCAGTTCACCCTCCGTTGGGACTAGCGCTAAGCAGTTCTTC.

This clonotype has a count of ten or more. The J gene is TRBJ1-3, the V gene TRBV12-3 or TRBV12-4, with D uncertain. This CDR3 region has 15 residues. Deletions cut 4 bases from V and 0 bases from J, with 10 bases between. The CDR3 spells CASSSRFGSGNTIYF. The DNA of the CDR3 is TGTGCCAGCAGTTCCCGATTCGGCTCTGGAAACACCATATATTTT.

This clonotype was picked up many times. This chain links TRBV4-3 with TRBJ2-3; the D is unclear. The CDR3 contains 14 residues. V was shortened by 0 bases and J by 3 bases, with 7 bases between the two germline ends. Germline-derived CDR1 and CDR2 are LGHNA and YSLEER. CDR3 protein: CASSQDLNTDTQYF. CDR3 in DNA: TGCGCCAGCAGCCAAGATCTGAATACAGATACGCAGTATTTT.

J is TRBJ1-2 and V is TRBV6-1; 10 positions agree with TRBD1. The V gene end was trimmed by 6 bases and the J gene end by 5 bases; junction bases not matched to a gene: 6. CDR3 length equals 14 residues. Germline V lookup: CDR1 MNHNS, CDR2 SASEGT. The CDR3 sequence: CASSLRDRGYGYTF. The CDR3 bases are TGTGCCAGCAGCCTCCGGGACAGGGGTTATGGCTACACCTTC.

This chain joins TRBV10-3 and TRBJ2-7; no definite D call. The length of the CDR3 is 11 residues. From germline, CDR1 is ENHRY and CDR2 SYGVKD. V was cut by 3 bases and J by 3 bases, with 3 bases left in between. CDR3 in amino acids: CAISDVYEQYF. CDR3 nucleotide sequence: TGTGCCATCAGTGATGTCTACGAGCAGTACTTC.

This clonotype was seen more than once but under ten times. CDR3 sequence: CASSLGRVSSTTEAFF. As DNA, the CDR3 is TGTGCCAGCAGCTTAGGCAGGGTATCTTCCACCACTGAAGCTTTCTTT. This rearrangement joins TRBV7-6 to TRBJ1-1, with D possibly being TRBD1 (5 bases). The V and J ends lost 1 base and 4 bases respectively, with 16 bases between them. The germline CDR1 and CDR2 sequences are SGHVS and FNYEAQ. The CDR3 contains 16 residues.